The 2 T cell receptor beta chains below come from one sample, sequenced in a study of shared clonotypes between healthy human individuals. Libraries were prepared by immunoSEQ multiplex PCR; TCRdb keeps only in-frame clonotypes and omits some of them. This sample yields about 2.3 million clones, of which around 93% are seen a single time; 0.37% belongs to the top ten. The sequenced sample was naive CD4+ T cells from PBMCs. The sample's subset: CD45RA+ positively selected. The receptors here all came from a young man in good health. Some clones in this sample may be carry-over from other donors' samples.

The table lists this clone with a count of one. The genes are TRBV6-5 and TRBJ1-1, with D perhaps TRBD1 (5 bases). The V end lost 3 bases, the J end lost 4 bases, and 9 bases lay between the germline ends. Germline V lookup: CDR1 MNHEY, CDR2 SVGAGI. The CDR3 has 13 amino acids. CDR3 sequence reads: CASSYLRGTEAFF. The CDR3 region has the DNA TGTGCCAGCAGTTATCTAAGGGGCACTGAAGCTTTCTTT.

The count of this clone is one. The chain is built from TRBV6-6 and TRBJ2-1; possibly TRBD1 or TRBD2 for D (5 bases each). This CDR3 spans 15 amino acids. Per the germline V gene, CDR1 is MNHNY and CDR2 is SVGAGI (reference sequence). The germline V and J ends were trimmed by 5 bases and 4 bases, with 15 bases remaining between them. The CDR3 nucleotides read TGTGCCAGCAGTCGGGACCCAATGGAATACAATGAGCAGTTCTTC. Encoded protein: CASSRDPMEYNEQFF.